Described below is a single T cell receptor (beta chain) sequence and its context. It lacks a known antigen. Nothing much larger sits one base from this clone, and base qualities are not available. These data originate in a study of T cell responses to AZD1222 COVID-19 vaccine (TCRdb year 2021). With respect to the entire study: AZD1222 recipients given second doses at about 4 weeks or at about 12 weeks were pooled, since spike-specific TCR depth and breadth were not found to differ between the two schedules. TCR sequencing covered over 230 trial participants: 200 to 220 given two doses of AZD1222 and 26 given two doses of MenACWY control vaccine. Trial participants were enrolled into age subgroups of 18-55, 56-69 and 70-plus years, which contained 148, 28 and 57 TCR-sequenced participants, respectively.

Here is what the overall study found, with its caveats: The vaccine-associated CD4 TCRs covered the entire spike protein, and the dominant responses fell in regions 160-218 and 743-854. Most participants were white British and females outnumbered males, and the authors suggested that clonal diversity may have been underestimated. In the small 56-69-year group, the increase in depth fell short of significance, most likely because of low power. Nearly half of unique spike-specific TCRs reportedly recognized epitopes outside regions mutated in the B.1.351 and B.1.1.7 variants. After two AZD1222 doses, spike-specific TCR breadth and depth were significantly higher than at day 0 and than in MenACWY recipients. Because no samples from the day 14 peak response were available, repertoires could be characterized only after the peak T cell response. Conclusions about previously exposed vaccinees are limited because only 5 or 6 AZD1222 recipients were SARS-CoV-2 seropositive at baseline.

The CDR3 regions of human TCRbeta chains were analyzed by immunosequencing. On the study's bioinformatics: Repertoire TCRs were matched against a reference library of SARS-CoV-2-specific TCRs generated with the MIRA antigen-specificity platform. Breadth was defined as the fraction of unique TCRs that were SARS-CoV-2-associated, and depth was defined as the fraction of total T cells that were SARS-CoV-2-associated. Using the MIRA data, each spike-specific TCR was assigned both to the spike region to which the TCR was reactive and to a CD4 or CD8 class. Log10-transformed breadth and depth values were compared by one-way ANOVA with Sidak's multiple comparisons tests. TCRdb obtained this table from immuneACCESS and retained in-frame rearrangements with V and J assigned. These tables miss some clones; where compared with another copy, unresolved V genes account for less than half of the shortfall, and the remainder is unexplained. V, J and clone size reflect that table, while D and trimming were determined from the DNA. Within this sample are around 150,000 clones, with 90% to 95% of them counted one time only. Together, the top ten hold approximately 1.6% of the sample.

From the cysteine through the phenylalanine, the CDR3 covers 14 amino acids. Only the CDR3 region is kept as DNA, spanning 42 bases read in frame from base 1. The germline V gene (reference sequence) specifies MNHEY as CDR1 and SMNVEV as CDR2. Trimming takes 5 bases off V and 5 bases off J; junction bases not matched to a gene: 6. Interpreted using the paper, the time point label stands for: baseline before first vaccination. The vaccinee samples were drawn from two UK trials, COV001 and COV002, one of which was a single-blind randomized controlled phase 2/3 trial testing AZD1222 (ChAdOx1 nCoV-19) in healthy adults. For TCRbeta chain sequencing, PBMC samples were collected from trial participants at day 0 and at day 28 after the second dose.

This specimen was peripheral blood, taken on day 0 of AZD1222 vaccination. Recombination connected TRBV27 to TRBJ2-3, with 8 bases aligning to TRBD2. This TCR was sampled from an adult in good health. The nucleotides read TGTGCCAGCAGTCGACCGGGACTAGGAGATACGCAGTATTTT. Translated, it reads CASSRPGLGDTQYF.